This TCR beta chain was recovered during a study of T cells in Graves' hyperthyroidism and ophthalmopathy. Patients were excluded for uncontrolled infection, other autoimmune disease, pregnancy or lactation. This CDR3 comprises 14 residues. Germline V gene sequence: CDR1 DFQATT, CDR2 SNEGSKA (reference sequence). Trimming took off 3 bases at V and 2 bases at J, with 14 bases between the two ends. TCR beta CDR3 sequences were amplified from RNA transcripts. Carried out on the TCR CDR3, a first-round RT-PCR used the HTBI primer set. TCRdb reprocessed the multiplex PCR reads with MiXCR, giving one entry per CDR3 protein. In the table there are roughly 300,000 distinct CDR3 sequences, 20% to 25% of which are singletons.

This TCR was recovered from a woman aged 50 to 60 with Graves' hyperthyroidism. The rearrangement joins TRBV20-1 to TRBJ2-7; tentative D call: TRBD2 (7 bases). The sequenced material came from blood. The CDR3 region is CSASKGDYAYEQYF. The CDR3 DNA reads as TGCAGTGCTAGTAAGGGGGACTATGCCTACGAGCAGTACTTC.